The rows below give T cell receptor beta chains drawn from one sample of a study of regulatory T cells in long-lasting Graves disease. TCRdb called the multiplex PCR reads again in MiXCR, with one record for every CDR3 protein. The table shows 580,000 or so distinct CDR3 sequences, with about 16% occurring only once. This sample was also put to use in a study of T cells in Graves' hyperthyroidism and ophthalmopathy.

The sample was peripheral blood mononuclear cells (PBMCs), taken at new diagnosis, from a patient treated with antithyroid drugs. These receptors were collected from a man between 18 and 35 years old with Graves disease. CDR3s include the opening cysteine and the closing phenylalanine or tryptophan. D genes are given only for firm matches. Rows may omit the clone size; those that give it use once, few, many or a size class.

d_call: NA; j_call: TRBJ2-5; v_call: TRBV19; clone_size: NA; cdr3_aa: CASRSEIHQETQYF; cdr3_nt: TGTGCCAGTCGGAGCGAGATCCACCAAGAGACCCAGTACTTC
d_call: NA; j_call: TRBJ2-6; v_call: TRBV7-9; clone_size: few; cdr3_aa: CASSLYRRLTGPGANVLTF; cdr3_nt: TGTGCCAGCAGCTTATACCGGCGGCTCACCGGTCCTGGGGCCAACGTCCTGACTTTC
d_call: NA; j_call: TRBJ2-3; v_call: TRBV5-1; clone_size: few; cdr3_aa: CASSEASVSTDTQYF; cdr3_nt: TGCGCCAGCAGCGAGGCTAGCGTTAGCACAGATACGCAGTATTTT
d_call: NA; j_call: TRBJ2-5; v_call: TRBV10-2; clone_size: many; cdr3_aa: CASSTTGGGETQYF; cdr3_nt: TGCGCCAGCAGTACCACCGGAGGGGGTGAGACCCAGTACTTC
d_call: TRBD2; j_call: TRBJ2-7; v_call: TRBV20-1; clone_size: NA; cdr3_aa: CSARGPGLALFGSYEQYF; cdr3_nt: TGCAGTGCTAGAGGACCGGGACTAGCGCTTTTCGGGTCCTACGAGCAGTACTTC
d_call: NA; j_call: TRBJ1-5; v_call: TRBV2; clone_size: few; cdr3_aa: CASSEDVGGANQPQHF; cdr3_nt: TGTGCCAGCAGTGAAGATGTGGGGGGCGCCAATCAGCCCCAGCATTTT
d_call: TRBD2; j_call: TRBJ2-1; v_call: TRBV9; clone_size: NA; cdr3_aa: CASSVSGTSYNEQFF; cdr3_nt: TGTGCCAGCAGCGTTAGCGGGACCTCCTACAATGAGCAGTTCTTC
d_call: TRBD2; j_call: TRBJ2-3; v_call: TRBV7-9; clone_size: many; cdr3_aa: CASSPPTRLAPGSTDTQYF; cdr3_nt: TGTGCCAGCAGCCCCCCGACCCGACTAGCGCCGGGCAGCACAGATACGCAGTATTTT
d_call: TRBD1; j_call: TRBJ2-2; v_call: TRBV27; clone_size: many; cdr3_aa: CASSPIRTGGTGELFF; cdr3_nt: TGTGCCAGCAGTCCGATAAGGACAGGGGGCACCGGGGAGCTGTTTTTT
d_call: NA; j_call: TRBJ2-5; v_call: TRBV19; clone_size: few; cdr3_aa: CASSIGTGGTQYF; cdr3_nt: TGTGCCAGTAGTATCGGGACCGGTGGGACCCAGTACTTC
d_call: NA; j_call: TRBJ2-3; v_call: TRBV7-9; clone_size: NA; cdr3_aa: CASSLVVPAADTQYF; cdr3_nt: TGTGCCAGCAGCTTAGTGGTACCCGCCGCAGATACGCAGTATTTT
d_call: TRBD1; j_call: TRBJ1-6; v_call: TRBV5-1; clone_size: NA; cdr3_aa: CASSLGQGDNSPLHF; cdr3_nt: TGCGCCAGCAGCTTGGGACAGGGGGATAATTCACCCCTCCACTTT
d_call: NA; j_call: TRBJ2-1; v_call: TRBV2; clone_size: many; cdr3_aa: CASTLRRDEQFF; cdr3_nt: TGTGCCAGCACCCTCAGGAGAGATGAGCAGTTCTTC
d_call: NA; j_call: TRBJ1-2; v_call: TRBV6-5; clone_size: many; cdr3_aa: CASSSPGKGPYYGYTF; cdr3_nt: TGTGCCAGCAGTTCCCCGGGGAAGGGCCCTTACTATGGCTACACCTTC
d_call: TRBD1; j_call: TRBJ2-5; v_call: TRBV18; clone_size: NA; cdr3_aa: CASSPSGQGGMETQYF; cdr3_nt: TGTGCCAGCTCACCTTCCGGACAGGGAGGTATGGAGACCCAGTACTTC
d_call: TRBD2; j_call: TRBJ2-3; v_call: TRBV28; clone_size: NA; cdr3_aa: CASGVVTDTQYF; cdr3_nt: TGTGCTAGCGGGGTAGTTACAGATACGCAGTATTTT
d_call: NA; j_call: TRBJ1-2; v_call: TRBV12-3/TRBV12-4; clone_size: many; cdr3_aa: CASSLRVFYGYTF; cdr3_nt: TGTGCCAGCAGTCTCAGGGTTTTCTATGGCTACACCTTC
d_call: NA; j_call: TRBJ1-1; v_call: TRBV7-9; clone_size: many; cdr3_aa: CASSFGGGRRTEAFF; cdr3_nt: TGTGCCAGCAGCTTCGGTGGAGGGCGCCGGACTGAAGCTTTCTTT
d_call: NA; j_call: TRBJ1-1; v_call: TRBV7-9; clone_size: many; cdr3_aa: CASSLALATAEAFF; cdr3_nt: TGTGCCAGCAGCTTAGCACTCGCGACGGCAGAAGCTTTCTTT
d_call: TRBD2; j_call: TRBJ2-7; v_call: TRBV27; clone_size: many; cdr3_aa: CASSLASGTLSEQYF; cdr3_nt: TGTGCCAGCAGTTTAGCTAGCGGGACTCTCAGCGAGCAGTACTTC
d_call: NA; j_call: TRBJ2-2; v_call: TRBV18; clone_size: few; cdr3_aa: CASSPVTDSQNTGELFF; cdr3_nt: TGTGCCAGCTCACCTGTAACGGACAGCCAGAACACCGGGGAGCTGTTTTTT
d_call: NA; j_call: TRBJ1-1; v_call: TRBV11-2; clone_size: many; cdr3_aa: CASSLSGYTEAFF; cdr3_nt: TGTGCCAGCAGCTTATCCGGCTACACTGAAGCTTTCTTT
d_call: NA; j_call: TRBJ2-7; v_call: TRBV27; clone_size: many; cdr3_aa: CASSLSDWGYEQYF; cdr3_nt: TGTGCCAGCAGTTTATCGGACTGGGGTTACGAGCAGTACTTC
d_call: TRBD2; j_call: TRBJ2-2; v_call: TRBV5-6; clone_size: many; cdr3_aa: CASTLAGAYTGELFF; cdr3_nt: TGTGCCAGCACCCTAGCGGGAGCTTACACCGGGGAGCTGTTTTTT
d_call: TRBD2; j_call: TRBJ2-3; v_call: TRBV13; clone_size: many; cdr3_aa: CASSPRGTSGSTDTQYF; cdr3_nt: TGTGCCAGCAGCCCAAGGGGGACTAGCGGTAGCACAGATACGCAGTATTTT
d_call: TRBD2; j_call: TRBJ2-7; v_call: TRBV20-1; clone_size: NA; cdr3_aa: CSAGEMVGGRLAGGSYEQHF; cdr3_nt: TGCAGTGCTGGAGAGATGGTAGGGGGGAGACTAGCGGGAGGTTCTTACGAGCAGCACTTC
d_call: TRBD1; j_call: TRBJ2-3; v_call: TRBV27; clone_size: many; cdr3_aa: CASSPTRTGSTDTQYF; cdr3_nt: TGTGCCAGCAGTCCAACGAGGACAGGGAGCACAGATACGCAGTATTTT
d_call: NA; j_call: TRBJ1-1; v_call: TRBV9; clone_size: few; cdr3_aa: CASSVGSGAMNTEAFF; cdr3_nt: TGTGCCAGCAGCGTAGGTTCGGGGGCTATGAACACTGAAGCTTTCTTT
d_call: TRBD1; j_call: TRBJ1-5; v_call: TRBV7-2; clone_size: NA; cdr3_aa: CASSSGGGQGAGGWRAQHF; cdr3_nt: TGTGCCAGCAGCTCGGGGGGGGGACAGGGCGCAGGGGGTTGGAGGGCCCAGCATTTT
d_call: TRBD1; j_call: TRBJ2-7; v_call: TRBV5-1; clone_size: many; cdr3_aa: CASRRTGTYEQYF; cdr3_nt: TGTGCCAGCAGGCGGACAGGGACCTACGAGCAGTACTTC
d_call: NA; j_call: TRBJ1-5; v_call: TRBV5-8; clone_size: few; cdr3_aa: CASSWGGTAEQPQHF; cdr3_nt: TGTGCCAGCAGCTGGGGGGGGACCGCAGAACAGCCCCAGCATTTT
d_call: NA; j_call: TRBJ2-7; v_call: TRBV7-9; clone_size: NA; cdr3_aa: CASSGGDSFYEQYF; cdr3_nt: TGTGCCAGCAGCGGGGGAGACAGTTTCTACGAGCAGTACTTC
d_call: NA; j_call: TRBJ2-3; v_call: TRBV7-2; clone_size: many; cdr3_aa: CASSLVVASTDTQYF; cdr3_nt: TGTGCCAGCAGCTTAGTGGTAGCTAGCACAGATACGCAGTATTTT
d_call: TRBD2; j_call: TRBJ2-1; v_call: TRBV20-1; clone_size: many; cdr3_aa: CSAGLAGGPYNEQFF; cdr3_nt: TGCAGTGCGGGACTAGCGGGAGGACCATACAATGAGCAGTTCTTC
d_call: TRBD2; j_call: TRBJ2-7; v_call: TRBV2; clone_size: many; cdr3_aa: CASRVSGSSYEQYF; cdr3_nt: TGTGCCAGCAGGGTTAGCGGGAGCTCCTACGAGCAGTACTTC
d_call: NA; j_call: TRBJ2-1; v_call: TRBV7-2; clone_size: NA; cdr3_aa: CASSSQAGDEQFF; cdr3_nt: TGTGCCAGCAGCTCCCAAGCTGGGGATGAGCAGTTCTTC
d_call: TRBD1; j_call: TRBJ1-5; v_call: TRBV6-1; clone_size: few; cdr3_aa: CASRVGQGARQPQHF; cdr3_nt: TGTGCCAGCAGGGTGGGACAGGGGGCGAGGCAGCCCCAGCATTTT
d_call: NA; j_call: TRBJ1-5; v_call: TRBV6-1; clone_size: NA; cdr3_aa: CASSGMLTWGQPQHF; cdr3_nt: TGTGCCAGCAGTGGAATGTTAACCTGGGGACAGCCCCAGCATTTT
d_call: NA; j_call: TRBJ2-7; v_call: TRBV6-5; clone_size: many; cdr3_aa: CASSYSMGRSTYEQYF; cdr3_nt: TGTGCCAGCAGTTACTCGATGGGCCGGAGCACCTACGAGCAGTACTTC
d_call: TRBD2; j_call: TRBJ2-1; v_call: TRBV28; clone_size: many; cdr3_aa: CASSAGGSYNEQFF; cdr3_nt: TGTGCCAGCAGTGCGGGAGGCTCCTACAATGAGCAGTTCTTC
d_call: TRBD2; j_call: TRBJ2-3; v_call: TRBV19; clone_size: NA; cdr3_aa: CASRTGGFGSDTQYF; cdr3_nt: TGTGCCAGTAGGACGGGGGGGTTTGGTTCGGATACGCAGTATTTT
d_call: TRBD1; j_call: TRBJ1-5; v_call: TRBV5-1; clone_size: NA; cdr3_aa: CAGSLGQGSNQPQHF; cdr3_nt: TGCGCCGGCAGCTTGGGACAGGGAAGCAATCAGCCCCAGCATTTT
d_call: NA; j_call: TRBJ1-2; v_call: TRBV28; clone_size: few; cdr3_aa: CASSLEGSWGYGYTF; cdr3_nt: TGTGCCAGCAGTTTAGAAGGGTCTTGGGGCTATGGCTACACCTTC
d_call: NA; j_call: TRBJ1-1; v_call: TRBV5-1; clone_size: NA; cdr3_aa: CASRLATRWGTEAFF; cdr3_nt: TGCGCCAGCAGACTAGCGACACGTTGGGGGACTGAAGCTTTCTTT
d_call: TRBD1; j_call: TRBJ2-4; v_call: TRBV10-3; clone_size: many; cdr3_aa: CAISGTGAKNIQYF; cdr3_nt: TGTGCCATCAGTGGGACAGGAGCCAAAAACATTCAGTACTTC